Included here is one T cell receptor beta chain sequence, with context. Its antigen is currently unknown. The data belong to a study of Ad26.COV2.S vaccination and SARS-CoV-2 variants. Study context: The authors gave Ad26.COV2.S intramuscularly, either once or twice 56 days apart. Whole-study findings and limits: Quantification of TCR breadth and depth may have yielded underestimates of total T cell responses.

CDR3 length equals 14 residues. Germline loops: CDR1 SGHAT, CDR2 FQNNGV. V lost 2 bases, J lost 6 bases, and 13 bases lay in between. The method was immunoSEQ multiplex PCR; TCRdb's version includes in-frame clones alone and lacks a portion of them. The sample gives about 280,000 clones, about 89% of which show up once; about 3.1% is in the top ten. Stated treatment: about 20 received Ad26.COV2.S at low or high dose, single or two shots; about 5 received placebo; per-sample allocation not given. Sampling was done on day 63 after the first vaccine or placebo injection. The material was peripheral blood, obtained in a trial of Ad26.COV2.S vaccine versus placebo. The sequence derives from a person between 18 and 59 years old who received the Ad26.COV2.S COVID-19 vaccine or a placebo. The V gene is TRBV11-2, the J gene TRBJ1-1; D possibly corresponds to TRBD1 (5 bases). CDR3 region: CASSLPWGSAEAFF. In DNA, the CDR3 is TGTGCCAGCAGCTTACCGTGGGGGAGCGCTGAAGCTTTCTTT.